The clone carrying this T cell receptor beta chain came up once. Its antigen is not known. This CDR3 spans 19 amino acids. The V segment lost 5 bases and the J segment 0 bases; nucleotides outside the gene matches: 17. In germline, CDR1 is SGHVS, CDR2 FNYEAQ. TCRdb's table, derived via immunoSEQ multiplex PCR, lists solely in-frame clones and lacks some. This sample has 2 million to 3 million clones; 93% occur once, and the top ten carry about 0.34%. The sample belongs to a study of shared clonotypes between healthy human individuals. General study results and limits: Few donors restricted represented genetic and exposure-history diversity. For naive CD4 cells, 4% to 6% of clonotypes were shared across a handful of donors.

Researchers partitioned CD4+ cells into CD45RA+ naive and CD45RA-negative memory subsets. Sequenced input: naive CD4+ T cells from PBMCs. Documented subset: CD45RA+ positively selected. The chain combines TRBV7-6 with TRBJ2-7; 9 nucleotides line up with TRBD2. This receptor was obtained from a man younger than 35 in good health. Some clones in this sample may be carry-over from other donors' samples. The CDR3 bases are TGTGCCAGCAGCAAGAGTCTTTTTTCGGCGGGAGGGAGCTCCTACGAGCAGTACTTC. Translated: CASSKSLFSAGGSSYEQYF.